The T cell receptor beta chain described here comes from a study of blood T cell repertoires in COVID-19. In the study overall: PBMCs, B-cell-depleted T cells, or T cells were the source of the cDNA or gDNA that made up the material.

V trimming: 4 bases; J trimming: 4 bases; junction bases outside the gene matches: 10. Germline V gives CDR1 SGHAT, CDR2 FQNNGV. This CDR3 has 16 amino acids. Assay used: immunoSEQ multiplex PCR; TCRdb lists only in-frame clones, some missing. The sample lists more than 90,000 clones, under 85% occurring once. V usage is TRBV11-2 and J usage is TRBJ1-1, with 9 bases aligning to TRBD1. The TCR sequence derives from a human donor in a cohort sampled during active COVID-19. The source material was peripheral blood. In DNA, the CDR3 is TGTGCCAGCAGCTCTATCGCCGGGACAGGGCTCACTGAAGCTTTCTTT. Amino acid sequence: CASSSIAGTGLTEAFF.